Following are 28 T cell receptor beta chains from one sample sequenced in a study of OX40 agonist ivuxolimab in advanced cancers. Profiled with immunoSEQ multiplex PCR; TCRdb holds only in-frame clones, not every one. The table has roughly 60,000 clones, 80% to 90% seen once; the top ten hold roughly 0.95%. The material sequenced was CD4+ or CD8+ T cells sorted from blood, taken in a trial of the OX40 agonist ivuxolimab. Receptors originate from an adult with an advanced solid tumor such as melanoma, head and neck, liver or kidney cancer.

This clone came up once. The chain is built from TRBV7-3 and TRBJ2-1; D is unresolved. This CDR3 contains 14 residues. The V gene lost 2 bases and the J gene lost 4 bases, with 9 bases spanning the gap. Germline V CDR1 and CDR2: SGHTA, FQGTGA. DNA of the CDR3: TGTGCCAGCAGCTTACACGGAGAATACAATGAGCAGTTCTTC. It encodes CASSLHGEYNEQFF. Supplemented by reference TRBV7-3 and TRBJ2-1, the full variable domain reads GAGVSQTPSNKVTEKGKYVELRCDPISGHTALYWYRQSLGQGPEFLIYFQGTGAADDSGLPNDRFFAVRPEGSVSTLKIQRTERGDSAVYLCASSLHGEYNEQFFGPGTRLTVL.

The chain couples TRBV7-9 to TRBJ2-5; 12 nucleotides align to TRBD1. The J segment lost 5 bases and the V segment lost 1 base, leaving 5 bases of the junction unmatched. Germline values: CDR1 SEHNR, CDR2 FQNEAQ (reference sequence). This CDR3 is built from 16 residues. CDR3 coding DNA: TGTGCCAGCAGCTTAGTGGGACAGGGGGCGCGGGAGACCCAGTACTTC. Translated, it gives CASSLVGQGARETQYF. Full variable domain (missing parts from reference TRBV7-9 and TRBJ2-5): DTGVSQNPRHKITKRGQNVTFRCDPISEHNRLYWYRQTLGQGPEFLTYFQNEAQLEKSRLLSDRFSAERPKGSFSTLEIQRTEQGDSAMYLCASSLVGQGARETQYFGPGTRLLVL.

The CDR3 coding sequence is TGTGCCAGTAGCTCTCCCCGACAGGCGAGAACAGATACGCAGTATTTT. This gives the protein CASSSPRQARTDTQYF. The J gene is TRBJ2-3, the V gene TRBV19, with D possibly matching TRBD1 (6 bases). The CDR3 spans 16 residues. Germline-derived CDR1 and CDR2 are LNHDA and SQIVND (reference sequence). V was pared by 6 bases and J by 3 bases, with 19 bases between.

J is TRBJ2-5 and V is TRBV2; no clear D. CDR1 is SNHLY and CDR2 is FYNNEI in the germline V gene. This CDR3 is 11 amino acids long. V was trimmed by 7 bases and J by 5 bases, leaving 8 bases between them. CDR3: CASIRWETQYF. Here the CDR3 DNA reads TGTGCCAGCATTCGGTGGGAGACCCAGTACTTC.

The gene calls are TRBV11-2 and TRBJ1-4; 9 bases fit TRBD1. With 5 bases clipped from V and 4 bases from J, the junction kept 11 bases outside the gene matches. This CDR3 comprises 17 residues. Germline values: CDR1 SGHAT, CDR2 FQNNGV. The CDR3 DNA sequence: TGTGCCAGCAGCATGGGACAGGGAGGGGAGATTAATGAAAAACTGTTTTTT. Its translation: CASSMGQGGEINEKLFF.

The V gene is TRBV18, the J gene TRBJ1-1, with 7 bases that match TRBD1. Germline lookup yields CDR1 KGHSH and CDR2 LQKENI. J lost 1 base, V lost 1 base, and 6 bases had no gene match. The CDR3 is 16 residues long. CDR3: CASSPRITGENTEAFF. CDR3 nucleotides: TGTGCCAGCTCACCACGGATAACAGGGGAGAACACTGAAGCTTTCTTT.

There are a few counts of this clone. Additional DNA sequences in this sample encode the identical CDR3. The chain combines TRBV5-1 with TRBJ2-5; maybe TRBD1 (6 bases). CDR3 length: 15 residues. V lost 0 bases to trimming and J lost 5 bases, with 14 bases between them. The germline V gene has CDR1 SGHRS and CDR2 YFSETQ. CDR3 in DNA: TGCGCCAGCAGCTTGGCCGGGGCCAGGGGCGAGACCCAGTACTTC. As protein: CASSLAGARGETQYF.

V and J are TRBV9 and TRBJ1-3; D gene ambiguous. CDR3 length: 14 residues. The V gene's germline CDR1 is SGDLS and CDR2 YYNGEE. V was trimmed by 0 bases and J by 3 bases, leaving 7 bases between them. This CDR3 reads CASSVGDGGNTIYF. The CDR3 DNA is TGTGCCAGCAGCGTAGGGGATGGTGGAAACACCATATATTTT.

The chain recombines TRBV6-6 with TRBJ2-1; D might be TRBD2 (6 bases). The CDR3 consists of 13 residues. Trimming stripped 2 bases from V and 9 bases from J, with 11 bases between. Germline CDR1 reads MNHNY; CDR2 reads SVGAGI (reference sequence). The CDR3 bases are TGTGCCAGCAGTTACGGAAGGGACTTTGAGCAGTTCTTC. Its translation is CASSYGRDFEQFF.

This clone appeared a single time. V usage is TRBV27 and J usage is TRBJ2-1; 8 nucleotides match TRBD2. V was pared by 2 bases and J by 1 base, with 1 base of the junction left unmatched. This CDR3 region has 15 residues. Germline V lookup: CDR1 MNHEY, CDR2 SMNVEV (reference sequence). CDR3 protein: CASSLRLASYNEQFF. The CDR3 DNA reads TGTGCCAGCAGTTTAAGACTAGCGTCCTACAATGAGCAGTTCTTC.

This clone was observed many times. The chain links TRBV5-1 to TRBJ2-5; D is perhaps TRBD2 (7 bases). Germline V gene sequence: CDR1 SGHRS, CDR2 YFSETQ. V was clipped by 4 bases and J by 2 bases, with 12 bases between them. The CDR3 is 14 amino acids. This chain's CDR3 is CASSPGGPQETQYF. The CDR3 DNA reads as TGCGCCAGCAGCCCGGGGGGCCCACAAGAGACCCAGTACTTC.

This clone occurred once. The rearrangement uses TRBV6-5 and TRBJ1-1; D uncertain. V lost 0 bases and J 1 base, leaving 6 bases between the germline ends. The CDR3 totals 14 residues. Germline loops: CDR1 MNHEY, CDR2 SVGAGI. CDR3 protein: CASSYSRQNTEAFF. In nucleotides, the CDR3 is TGTGCCAGCAGTTACTCGAGGCAGAACACTGAAGCTTTCTTT.

This chain connects TRBV5-4 to TRBJ1-1; weak D call: TRBD1 (6 bases). Trimming took 4 bases from V and 1 from J, leaving 11 bases between them. The CDR3 is 14 amino acids. The germline CDR1 and CDR2 sequences are SGHNT and YYREEE (reference sequence). The CDR3 here is CASSPQTGNTEAFF. The CDR3 nucleotides read TGTGCCAGCAGCCCGCAGACAGGGAACACTGAAGCTTTCTTT.

This clone was recorded only once. This chain joins TRBV5-6 and TRBJ2-2, with D maybe TRBD1 (6 bases). In germline, CDR1 is SGHDT, CDR2 YYEEEE. The V and J ends lost 0 bases and 1 base respectively, with 10 bases between them. There are 16 residues in the CDR3. The CDR3 nucleotides read TGTGCCAGCAGCTTGGCCATAGGGGGGAACACCGGGGAGCTGTTTTTT. Its protein is CASSLAIGGNTGELFF.

V gene TRBV11-2 combines with J gene TRBJ2-7; no clear D gene. The CDR3 has 14 residues. CDR1 SGHAT and CDR2 FQNNGV come from the germline V gene. Trimming left V 4 bases short and J 1 base short, with 11 bases between. This CDR3 reads CASSSSATSYEQYF. The CDR3 DNA follows: TGTGCCAGCAGCTCCTCTGCTACTTCCTACGAGCAGTACTTC.

V usage is TRBV2 and J usage is TRBJ2-3; 10 bases line up with TRBD1. The CDR3 consists of 15 residues. After removal of 5 bases from V and 6 bases from J, the junction contained 8 bases not matched to a gene. CDR1 and CDR2 from the germline V gene are SNHLY and FYNNEI. This CDR3 is CASSKAGTGVDTQYF. CDR3 DNA sequence: TGTGCCAGCAGTAAGGCCGGGACAGGGGTGGATACGCAGTATTTT.

The V and J genes are TRBV7-9 and TRBJ2-7; the match to TRBD2 covers 7 bases. V lost 5 bases to trimming and J lost 5 bases; unmatched junction nucleotides: 12. The CDR3 loop spans 15 amino acids. Germline V lookup: CDR1 SEHNR, CDR2 FQNEAQ (reference sequence). The CDR3 is CASSAPGAGNNEQYF. The CDR3 DNA reads TGTGCCAGCAGCGCTCCCGGAGCGGGGAACAACGAGCAGTACTTC.

This clone was found a few times. The CDR3 here is CAISDAGTGLNSPLHF. CDR3 in DNA: TGTGCCATCAGTGATGCCGGGACAGGGCTTAATTCACCCCTCCACTTT. The chain carries TRBV10-3 and TRBJ1-6; 9 nucleotides align to TRBD1. V gave up 3 bases and J gave up 6 bases; unmatched junction bases: 6. The germline V gene encodes CDR1 ENHRY and CDR2 SYGVKD. The CDR3 covers 16 residues.

The J gene is TRBJ2-3, the V gene TRBV19, with a tentative D call TRBD1 (5 bases). CDR3 size: 14 residues. V lost 4 bases and J 2 bases, leaving 10 bases between the germline ends. The germline gives CDR1 LNHDA, CDR2 SQIVND (reference sequence). For the CDR3, the DNA is TGTGCCAGTAGTAAAGGGGCACTCACAGATACGCAGTATTTT. Translating it yields CASSKGALTDTQYF.

This chain connects TRBV6-4 to TRBJ1-4; D not certain. The CDR3 runs 17 residues. Trimming removed 0 bases at V and 0 bases at J, with 11 bases between. Per germline, CDR1 MRHNA and CDR2 SNTAGT. The CDR3 loop reads CASSDSPSLATNEKLFF. The CDR3 DNA sequence: TGTGCCAGCAGTGACTCCCCGTCCCTTGCAACTAATGAAAAACTGTTTTTT.

This chain connects TRBV4-1 to TRBJ1-1; the D gene is possibly TRBD1 (6 bases). Deletions cut 3 bases from V and 8 bases from J, with 13 bases between. The CDR3 sequence is 13 residues long. Germline lookup yields CDR1 MGHRA and CDR2 YSYEKL. Here the CDR3 reads CASSHWGGQEAFF. The CDR3, as DNA: TGCGCCAGCAGCCACTGGGGGGGACAAGAAGCTTTCTTT.

On this clone: Different DNA sequences within this sample yield the same CDR3. The genes are TRBV5-1 and TRBJ2-3; D not resolved. The V gene lost 0 bases and the J gene lost 0 bases, with 8 bases spanning the gap. Germline V gene sequence: CDR1 SGHRS, CDR2 YFSETQ. This CDR3 has 15 amino acids. As DNA, the CDR3 is TGCGCCAGCAGCTTGGCCGGGCGCAGCACAGATACGCAGTATTTT. This translates into CASSLAGRSTDTQYF.

This chain uses TRBV9 with TRBJ2-1; TRBD1 matches 11 bases. This CDR3 region has 14 residues. Germline CDR1 SGDLS, CDR2 YYNGEE. Trimming cost V 5 bases and J 12 bases; bases outside gene matches: 10. CDR3 loop: CASSPSSGTGGQFF. CDR3 DNA: TGTGCCAGCAGTCCATCCTCCGGGACAGGGGGGCAGTTCTTC.

This chain connects TRBV6-5 to TRBJ1-2, with D possibly matching TRBD1 (6 bases). Between the trimmed V and J ends, which lost 0 bases and 0 bases, there was a span of 11 bases. The germline gives CDR1 MNHEY, CDR2 SVGAGI. The CDR3 loop spans 16 amino acids. In DNA form, the CDR3 reads TGTGCCAGCAGTTACTCGACTTGGACAGCTAACTATGGCTACACCTTC. Translating it yields CASSYSTWTANYGYTF.

This clone was counted once. This rearrangement joins TRBV7-2 to TRBJ2-3; D is undetermined. The germline CDR1 and CDR2 sequences are SGHTA and FQGNSA. The CDR3 extends over 14 amino acids. Trimming left V 2 bases short and J 1 base short, with 7 bases between. For the CDR3, the DNA is TGTGCCAGCAGCTTATGGACCGGCACAGATACGCAGTATTTT. This sequence encodes CASSLWTGTDTQYF.

V and J are TRBV19 and TRBJ2-5; 10 bases match TRBD2. This CDR3 has 16 amino acids. Germline V gives CDR1 LNHDA, CDR2 SQIVND (reference sequence). Trimming took 3 bases from V and 4 from J; bases not matched to a gene: 8. Here the CDR3 DNA reads TGTGCCAGTAGTATCGAAGCGGGAGGGCTTGGAGAGACCCAGTACTTC. Its protein product is CASSIEAGGLGETQYF.

The rearrangement joins TRBV9 to TRBJ2-3, with D possibly called TRBD1 or TRBD2 (5 bases each). The CDR3 extends over 15 amino acids. Per the germline V gene, CDR1 is SGDLS and CDR2 is YYNGEE. Trimming stripped 1 base from V and 6 bases from J, with 15 bases between. CDR3 sequence (DNA): TGTGCCAGCAGCGTATCCTCTATAGGGACGGATACGCAGTATTTT. Translated, it gives CASSVSSIGTDTQYF.

For the CDR3, the DNA is TGTGCCTGGAATGGCGGGGGCAAAAACATTCAGTACTTC. Amino acid sequence: CAWNGGGKNIQYF. The genes are TRBV30 and TRBJ2-4, with 7 bases aligning to TRBD2. This CDR3 has 13 amino acids. With V trimmed by 4 bases and J by 3 bases, 3 bases remained unmatched. CDR1 and CDR2 (germline): GTSNPN, SVGIG (reference sequence).